This T cell receptor (beta chain) was recorded in a study of cytomegalovirus exposure and HLA in healthy donors. About the research overall: The early release's HLA-typed donors yielded 78 million or so unique TCRs. The study, taken as a whole, reports: Rarity marked most TCR sequences, yet some public TCRs occurred in many donors. Roughly even sequencing depth across donors was the assumption behind the presence/absence analyses.

A word on this clone: Its target is unknown.

The PCR employed 60 Vbeta primers together with 13 Jbeta primers. As originally analysed: Later analysis identified 65 million to 80 million unique TCR beta chains, about 10 million shared. TCRdb keeps only in-frame clones here, not all; method: immunoSEQ multiplex PCR. Clonal size and the V and J genes are those of that table, whereas D and trimming came from the DNA. This sample carries 100,000 or so clones, approximately 80% of them seen once, and the ten largest clones take 5.2%. The V gene's germline CDR1 is SGDLS and CDR2 YYNGEE. Trimming stripped 1 base from V and 1 base from J, with 11 bases between. The CDR3 contains 16 residues.

The V and J genes are TRBV9 and TRBJ2-2, with D possibly matching TRBD2 (5 bases). The sequence derives from a female donor in good health and CMV-seropositive. The source material was PBMCs. The CDR3 loop is CASSVSGKRNTGELFF. In nucleotides, the CDR3 is TGTGCCAGCAGCGTATCCGGGAAGCGGAACACCGGGGAGCTGTTTTTT.